The rows below give T cell receptor beta chains drawn from one sample of a study of blood T cell repertoires in COVID-19. The data were produced by immunoSEQ multiplex PCR, yet TCRdb's version contains in-frame clones alone and is incomplete. The sample holds roughly 170,000 clones, about 85% seen once. Sequencing was done on a sample of peripheral blood. The receptors were gathered from a woman aged 45-59 years with COVID-19, enrolled during active disease. Both conserved end residues are part of each CDR3. D genes are given only for firm matches. Only part of the rows carry a size: once, few, many, or a class if the clone is expanded.

TRBD1 . TRBJ1-4 TRBV4-1 TGCGCCAGCAGCCAGTCCGGGACAGGGGCTGAAAAACTGTTTTTT CASSQSGTGAEKLFF
. . TRBJ2-6 TRBV3-1/TRBV3-2 TGTGCCAGCAGCCAAGATGAGGTTCCCTCTGGGGCCAACGTCCTGACTTTC CASSQDEVPSGANVLTF
. . TRBJ2-7 TRBV5-1 TGCGCCAGCAGCTTGGACCCCGCAGGCCCCTACGAGCAGTACTTC CASSLDPAGPYEQYF
. . TRBJ2-7 TRBV12-2 TGTGCAAGTCGCTCCTGCCCTACGCGGGGGGCCGAGCAGTACTTC CASRSCPTRGAEQYF
TRBD2 . TRBJ2-1 TRBV7-3 TGTGCCAGCAGCTCCGCCGGGACTAGAAGAGAGGAGCAGTTCTTC CASSSAGTRREEQFF
TRBD1 . TRBJ1-1 TRBV24-1 TGTGCCACCAGTGGCGTGACAGGGGGCATCACTGAAGCTTTCTTT CATSGVTGGITEAFF
. . TRBJ1-1 TRBV29-1 TGCAGCGTCACAATTAACCCTTTT CSVTINPF
TRBD2 . TRBJ2-3 TRBV5-1 TGCGCCAGCAGCCCGGGAATTCGGAGCGGGGGGGGAGATACGCAGTATTTT CASSPGIRSGGGDTQYF
TRBD1 . TRBJ2-7 TRBV29-1 TGCAGCGCTCAGCGGGACAGGGGTTCCGAGCAGTACTTC CSAQRDRGSEQYF
. few TRBJ2-5 TRBV4-1 TGCGCCAGCAGCCAAGATCATTCGTCTCAGAGACAGAGCGAGACCCAGTACTTC CASSQDHSSQRQSETQYF
. . TRBJ2-7 TRBV3-1/TRBV3-2 TGTGCCAGCAGCCAGCATCAGGGCTACGAGCAGTACTTC CASSQHQGYEQYF
TRBD2 . TRBJ2-1 TRBV7-9 TGTGCCAGCAGCTTTAGTCCTAGCGGGGGAAACAATGAGCAGTTCTTC CASSFSPSGGNNEQFF
TRBD2 . TRBJ2-5 TRBV5-1 TGCGCCAGCAGCTCTGGGACTAGCGGGGGGGGAGTTCAAGAGACCCAGTACTTC CASSSGTSGGGVQETQYF
TRBD1 . TRBJ1-5 TRBV28 TGTGCCAGCAGACTAACAGGGGGTCTAAATCAGCCCCAGCATTTT CASRLTGGLNQPQHF
TRBD1 . TRBJ2-7 TRBV5-1 TGCGCCAGCAGCATAAGGACAGGGGGCAACGAGCAGTACTTC CASSIRTGGNEQYF
TRBD1 . TRBJ1-2 TRBV30 TGTGCCTGGAGTGTAGGGGGCGTTTTCTATGGCTACACCTTC CAWSVGGVFYGYTF
. . TRBJ2-2 TRBV27 TGTGCCAGCAGTTTATTGGACAGAGTAAACACCGGGGAGCTGTTTTTT CASSLLDRVNTGELFF
TRBD2 . TRBJ2-5 TRBV7-9 TGTGCCAGCAGCTTATTTGCTAGCGGGCCCCAAGAGACCCAGTACTTC CASSLFASGPQETQYF
TRBD1 once TRBJ2-7 TRBV28 TGTGCCAGCATCTCACAGGGGGCTGTCTACGAGCAGTACTTC CASISQGAVYEQYF
TRBD2 . TRBJ2-3 TRBV4-1 TGCGCCAGCAGCCAAGATCGGACTAGCGGGACCCGCACAGATACGCAGTATTTT CASSQDRTSGTRTDTQYF
. . TRBJ1-2 TRBV29-1 TGCAGCGTCCTGCAAACAGGGATGTATGGCTACACCTTC CSVLQTGMYGYTF
TRBD1 . TRBJ1-2 TRBV11-3 TGTGCATCGACAGGGGTTGATGGCTACACCTTC CASTGVDGYTF
TRBD2 . TRBJ2-1 TRBV7-9 TGTGCCAGCAGCTTGCCCGGGGGGGTTTACAATGAGCAGTTCTTC CASSLPGGVYNEQFF
. once TRBJ1-6 TRBV3-1/TRBV3-2 TGTGCCAGCAGCCTAAGTGGGCAGGGCTATAATTCACCCCTCCACTTT CASSLSGQGYNSPLHF
. . TRBJ2-1 TRBV18 TGTGCCAGCTCACCAAGTGAGATAGTCGAGGGCCAGTTCTTC CASSPSEIVEGQFF
TRBD2 . TRBJ2-5 TRBV5-4 TGTGCCAGCAGCCCTGGGGGTAGCGGGGGAGAAGAGACCCAGTACTTC CASSPGGSGGEETQYF
. few TRBJ1-5 TRBV19 TGTGCCAGTAGTATGAAGTTGTGGGTGGGTCCGGGGGGCAATCAGCCCCAGCATTTT CASSMKLWVGPGGNQPQHF